Listed below are T cell receptor beta chains from one sample, sequenced in a study of Graves' ophthalmopathy and Graves' hyperthyroidism. TCRdb itself ran the multiplex PCR reads through MiXCR, one entry per CDR3 protein. The profile shows 300,000 to 400,000 distinct CDR3 sequences, about a sixth of them singletons. Sample: peripheral blood. Receptors were obtained from an adult woman with stable Graves' hyperthyroidism. CDR3s include the opening cysteine and the closing phenylalanine or tryptophan. Each record gives: clone size, CDR3 length, J gene, V gene, D gene, CDR3 DNA, CDR3 protein. The D gene is left open where the match is weak. Where a row states a size, it is once, few, many or the class of an expanded clone; other rows omit it.

many 17 TRBJ2-5 TRBV29-1 TRBD2 TGCAGCGTCGAACTAGCGGGATCGATTGGAGGCCAAGAGACCCAGTACTTC CSVELAGSIGGQETQYF
many 17 TRBJ2-7 TRBV28 TRBD2 TGTGCCAGCATGAGCCCGCCGGGTAGCGGGAGCCTCAGCGAGCAGTACTTC CASMSPPGSGSLSEQYF
many 17 TRBJ2-7 TRBV28 . TGTGCCAGCAGTTTTACATTTTACGGGAGAGCCTACGACGAGCAGTACTTC CASSFTFYGRAYDEQYF
many 17 TRBJ2-3 TRBV6-2/TRBV6-3 . TGTGCCAGCAGTTACTCTCGGGCGGGTTCAAGCACAGATACGCAGTATTTT CASSYSRAGSSTDTQYF
many 13 TRBJ1-5 TRBV20-1 . TGCAGTGCTAGGCGGGGGGCCAATCAGCCCCAGCATTTT CSARRGANQPQHF
many 14 TRBJ2-5 TRBV18 . TGTGCCAGCTCCCCATTCGGGGATCAAGAGACCCAGTACTTC CASSPFGDQETQYF
once 11 TRBJ2-7 TRBV2 . TGTGCCAGCACCCGTCAGTACGAGCAGTACTTC CASTRQYEQYF
few 14 TRBJ2-7 TRBV7-9 TRBD2 TGTGCCAGCAGCGAGTCCGGGACTAGGAACGAGCAGTACTTC CASSESGTRNEQYF
many 15 TRBJ1-5 TRBV2 TRBD1 TGTGCCAGCAGTTGGGACAGGTCTAGCAATCAGCCCCAGCATTTT CASSWDRSSNQPQHF
many 15 TRBJ1-1 TRBV6-2/TRBV6-3 . TGTGCCAGCAGTTACGGGTCAGGCCTAAACACTGAAGCTTTCTTT CASSYGSGLNTEAFF
many 16 TRBJ2-7 TRBV15 TRBD1 TGTGCCACCAGCAGAGTAATAGGGGGCTATGATGGCGAGCAGTACTTC CATSRVIGGYDGEQYF
. 13 TRBJ1-1 TRBV7-9 . TGTGCCAGCAGCCCCTCGGGGGCCACTGAAGCTTTCTTT CASSPSGATEAFF
. 17 TRBJ2-2 TRBV6-5 . TGTGCCAGCAGTTACTCGACTTGGGACATGACCTCCGGGGATCTGTTTTTT CASSYSTWDMTSGDLFF
many 12 TRBJ1-2 TRBV29-1 . TGCAGCGGTGCAACAGCTAACTATGGCTACACCTTC CSGATANYGYTF
many 17 TRBJ1-1 TRBV28 TRBD1 TGTGCCAGCAGTTTAAACCGGGACAGGGAGTTGGTCGCTGAAGCTTTCTTT CASSLNRDRELVAEAFF
many 17 TRBJ1-2 TRBV9 . TGTGCCAGCAGCGTAGACCCCTCCGGGGGGCGAAGCTATGGCTACACCTTC CASSVDPSGGRSYGYTF
many 13 TRBJ2-7 TRBV20-1 . TGCAGTGCTGCCCGGACAGACACGGGCGAGCAGTACTTC CSAARTDTGEQYF
many 16 TRBJ2-7 TRBV5-1 . TGCGCCAGCAGCCCCGCTCGGGGAACGGGATCCTACGAGCAGTACTTC CASSPARGTGSYEQYF
many 14 TRBJ1-1 TRBV6-1 TRBD1 TGTGCCAGCTCCGGGACAGGGGAGGGCACTGAAGCTTTCTTT CASSGTGEGTEAFF
many 14 TRBJ2-5 TRBV6-2/TRBV6-3 TRBD2 TGTGCCAGCAAGGGAGCGGGAGGAATTGAGACCCAGTACTTC CASKGAGGIETQYF
many 17 TRBJ2-7 TRBV28 . TGTGCCAGCAGTTTAACCGGGATAGCGGTTGGGGCACACGAGCAGTACTTC CASSLTGIAVGAHEQYF
many 14 TRBJ1-1 TRBV19 . TGTGCCAGTATGTTTGGGAATACGCGGCCTGAAGCTTTCTTT CASMFGNTRPEAFF
many 14 TRBJ1-2 TRBV20-1 . TGCAGTGCTAGAGATTCAGTAGCTAACTATGGCTACACCTTC CSARDSVANYGYTF
few 19 TRBJ2-6 TRBV19 TRBD2 TGTGCCAGTAACCCCGGGAGGGGGGGTAGGCCCTCTGGGGCCAACGTCCTGACTTTC CASNPGRGGRPSGANVLTF
many 14 TRBJ1-1 TRBV27 . TGTGCCAGCAGTTTAAACGGATGGGACACTGAAGCTTTCTTT CASSLNGWDTEAFF
many 14 TRBJ1-1 TRBV5-1 . TGCGCCAGCAGCTTGATCGACTTGAACACTGAAGCTTTCTTT CASSLIDLNTEAFF
many 15 TRBJ2-5 TRBV24-1 . TGTGCCACCAGTGGCGCAGGGGAAAGGGGAGAGACCCAGTACTTC CATSGAGERGETQYF
many 15 TRBJ2-2 TRBV24-1 . TGTGCCACCAGTGGTGCAGGCGCCAACACCGGGGAGCTGTTTTTT CATSGAGANTGELFF
few 16 TRBJ2-7 TRBV7-2 . TGTGCCAGCAGCCTCCCCAAGAGCGCGCATATAAACGAGCAGTACTTC CASSLPKSAHINEQYF
many 12 TRBJ2-7 TRBV20-1 TRBD2 TGCAGTGCCCAGCGGGGCTCCTGCGAGCAGTACTTC CSAQRGSCEQYF
many 14 TRBJ2-7 TRBV4-1 TRBD1 TGCGCCAGCAGCCGCCCGGGACAGTCCTACGAGCAGTACTTC CASSRPGQSYEQYF
many 15 TRBJ1-5 TRBV19 . TGTGCCAGTACCTCGTGGGCTTCAAACAATCAGCCCCAGCATTTT CASTSWASNNQPQHF
many 15 TRBJ2-7 TRBV7-2 . TGTGCCAGCAGCTTATTCTTAGGGGAGGCCTACGAGCAGTACTTC CASSLFLGEAYEQYF
many 15 TRBJ1-1 TRBV28 . TGTGCCAGCAGTTTTAGTGTCTCGGGGGGCACTGAAGCTTTCTTT CASSFSVSGGTEAFF
. 16 TRBJ2-7 TRBV14 . TGTGCCAGCAGCCCCCACCGTAGCGGTACCTCCTACGAGCAGTACTTC CASSPHRSGTSYEQYF
many 17 TRBJ2-7 TRBV6-2/TRBV6-3 TRBD1 TGTGCCAGCAGTTACCCGGTTGATCGGACAGGGTCCTACGAGCAGTACTTC CASSYPVDRTGSYEQYF
many 12 TRBJ2-2 TRBV30 . TGTGCCTGGAGGCGAGTAAGCGGGGAGCTGTTTTTT CAWRRVSGELFF
. 12 TRBJ1-3 TRBV12-5 . TGTGCTAGTGTGAGGGCTGGAAACACCATATATTTT CASVRAGNTIYF
many 13 TRBJ1-6 TRBV12-3/TRBV12-4 TRBD1 TGTGCCAGCGGACGGGACAGCGGGTCACCCCTCCACTTT CASGRDSGSPLHF
many 14 TRBJ2-5 TRBV12-3/TRBV12-4 TRBD1 TGTGCCAGCAGCCTGGACAGGGATGGCGAGACCCAGTACTTC CASSLDRDGETQYF
. 16 TRBJ2-7 TRBV11-2 TRBD1 TGTGCCAGCAGCTTAGACGGACAGGGGAATTTCTACGAGCAGTACTTC CASSLDGQGNFYEQYF
many 12 TRBJ2-5 TRBV6-4 . TGTGCCAGCAGTGATCTCCAAGAGACCCAGTACTTC CASSDLQETQYF
many 18 TRBJ1-2 TRBV4-3 TRBD1 TGCGCCAGCAGCCCCCAGGGTCCGGGACAGGGGGGATCCTATGGCTACACCTTC CASSPQGPGQGGSYGYTF
many 14 TRBJ2-5 TRBV6-4 TRBD1 TGTGCCAGCAGCCCGGGACAGGGGGCTGAGACCCAGTACTTC CASSPGQGAETQYF